This note documents a single T cell receptor beta chain sequence. Its antigen is not known. Using immunoSEQ multiplex PCR, the repertoire was profiled, and TCRdb retains in-frame clones only, with some absent. The repertoire holds fewer than 25,000 clones, roughly nine tenths seen once, with around 8% in the top ten. This sample was taken from a study of T cells after posttransplantation cyclophosphamide. The CDR3 covers 16 residues. The V and J ends lost 4 bases and 5 bases, in that order; junction bases with no gene match: 10. Looked up from germline, CDR1 is MDHEN and CDR2 is SYDVKM. Sampled 1 year posttransplant, controls received myeloablative marrow transplants, methotrexate and a calcineurin inhibitor. Overall study results and limits: After PTCy, TRB diversity resembled that of CNI/methotrexate controls. Donor CD8+ memory clones often dominated recipient blood repertoires at later times.

The receptor was isolated from a female patient aged 50-59 years who received an allogeneic stem cell transplant from an unrelated donor, was CMV-positive, and had chronic GVHD only. The graft donor may be the source of some T cells. The specimen comprised PBMCs, sampled after an allogeneic stem cell transplant with a calcineurin inhibitor and methotrexate. The chain employs TRBV28 and TRBJ2-1; TRBD2 matches at 8 bases. The chain's CDR3 is CASSSLAGTLNNEQFF. In DNA, the CDR3 is TGTGCCAGCAGTTCTTTAGCGGGAACCCTTAACAATGAGCAGTTCTTC.